The 16 T cell receptor beta chains listed next were all sequenced from one sample in a study of monozygotic twins with inflammatory bowel disease. Reprocessing the 5' RACE reads, TCRdb reports a single entry for every CDR3 protein and omits DNA. Here the sample table reports some 450,000 distinct CDR3 sequences. Sequencing was performed on blood. The receptors were gathered from a human donor with ulcerative colitis or Crohn's disease, or a healthy co-twin of an affected twin (not recorded which).

The J gene is TRBJ2-5, the V gene TRBV7-9; TCRdb names TRBD1, which stays unverified in the absence of DNA. CDR1 SEHNR and CDR2 FQNEAQ come from the germline V gene (reference sequence). CDR3 length equals 13 residues. The CDR3: CASTLQGEETQYF.

The chain recombines TRBV27 with TRBJ1-5; TCRdb outputs TRBD1, but without DNA this stays unchecked. Looked up from germline, CDR1 is MNHEY and CDR2 is SMNVEV (reference sequence). This CDR3 region has 14 residues. The CDR3 loop reads CASSQGQGHQPQHF.

The chain links TRBV5-6 to TRBJ1-2; TCRdb proposes TRBD1, but this gene call is untestable without DNA. Germline-derived CDR1 and CDR2 are SGHDT and YYEEEE. The CDR3 totals 17 residues. The CDR3 loop reads CASSLDLQGARNYGYTF.

The rearrangement uses TRBV4-3 and TRBJ2-3. The CDR3 spans 13 residues. CDR1 is LGHNA, CDR2 YSLEER, per germline. The CDR3 sequence: CASSPRYTDTQYF.

The chain joins TRBV5-1 to TRBJ2-3; TCRdb returns TRBD1, unconfirmable since there is no DNA. This CDR3 spans 14 amino acids. Germline V lookup: CDR1 SGHRS, CDR2 YFSETQ. This CDR3 is CASSFRGGTDTQYF.

The J gene is TRBJ2-1, the V gene TRBV5-1; the TRBD1 assignment by TCRdb is unverifiable without DNA. CDR3 length: 15 amino acids. Germline assignment: CDR1 SGHRS and CDR2 YFSETQ. This CDR3 is CASTTGRLPYNEQFF.

This chain joins TRBV5-4 and TRBJ1-6; the D gene TCRdb calls, TRBD1, cannot be checked with no DNA. Germline CDR1 SGHNT, CDR2 YYREEE (reference sequence). CDR3 length: 15 residues. The CDR3 sequence is CASSSRTGKDSPLHF. Drawing the rest from reference TRBV5-4 and TRBJ1-6, the complete variable domain is ETGVTQSPTHLIKTRGQQVTLRCSSQSGHNTVSWYQQALGQGPQFIFQYYREEENGRGNFPPRFSGLQFPNYSSELNVNALELDDSALYLCASSSRTGKDSPLHFGNGTRLTVT.

V gene TRBV29-1 combines with J gene TRBJ2-1; TCRdb's assignment of TRBD2 cannot be checked, as there is no DNA. The germline gives CDR1 SQVTM, CDR2 ANQGSEA. CDR3 length: 14 residues. The CDR3 sequence: CSVGPAGGRYEQFF.

The chain carries TRBV7-2 and TRBJ1-4. The CDR3 sequence is 14 residues long. CDR1 is SGHTA, CDR2 FQGNSA, per germline. CDR3 region: CASSSGGTAEKLFF.

The chain employs TRBV27 and TRBJ2-3; TCRdb lists TRBD2, though no DNA is available to test this call. This CDR3 contains 15 residues. Germline lookup yields CDR1 MNHEY and CDR2 SMNVEV (reference sequence). CDR3 residues: CASSPRAGAADTQYF.

The CDR3 loop reads CASSSRMERGFNTGELFF. The rearrangement links TRBV11-3 to TRBJ2-2; TCRdb's D call, TRBD1, is unchecked because there is no DNA. The CDR3 extends over 18 amino acids. Germline V CDR1 and CDR2: SGHNT, YENEEA.

The chain employs TRBV10-3 and TRBJ2-7; TCRdb proposes TRBD1, but this gene call is untestable without DNA. The CDR3 is 14 amino acids. Germline V gives CDR1 ENHRY, CDR2 SYGVKD. The CDR3 is CAISPGTGNYEQYF.

The chain has TRBV4-1 and TRBJ2-1; TCRdb lists TRBD1, though no DNA is available to test this call. Germline CDR1 is MGHRA and CDR2 is YSYEKL. The CDR3 sequence is 18 residues long. The CDR3 protein is CASSPQIIWGQGASEQFF.

The chain has TRBV25-1 and TRBJ2-7; TCRdb's D call, TRBD2, is unchecked because there is no DNA. This CDR3 has 15 amino acids. Germline V gene lookup returns CDR1 MGHDK and CDR2 SYGVNS. The CDR3: CASSPSWGGLYEQYF.

V gene TRBV9 combines with J gene TRBJ2-3; TCRdb gives TRBD1 as the D gene, but with no DNA this cannot be confirmed. The CDR3 extends over 17 amino acids. Germline V gives CDR1 SGDLS, CDR2 YYNGEE. CDR3 in amino acids: CASSARQGQASTDTQYF. The full variable domain, in which reference TRBV9 and TRBJ2-3 provide the parts outside the CDR3, is DSGVTQTPKHLITATGQRVTLRCSPRSGDLSVYWYQQSLDQGLQFLIQYYNGEERAKGNILERFSAQQFPDLHSELNLSSLELGDSALYFCASSARQGQASTDTQYFGPGTRLTVL.

The rearrangement joins TRBV12-3 or TRBV12-4 to TRBJ1-6; TCRdb picks TRBD1, but there is no DNA to check that call. This CDR3 comprises 13 residues. CDR3 region: CASSLPPGVPLHF.